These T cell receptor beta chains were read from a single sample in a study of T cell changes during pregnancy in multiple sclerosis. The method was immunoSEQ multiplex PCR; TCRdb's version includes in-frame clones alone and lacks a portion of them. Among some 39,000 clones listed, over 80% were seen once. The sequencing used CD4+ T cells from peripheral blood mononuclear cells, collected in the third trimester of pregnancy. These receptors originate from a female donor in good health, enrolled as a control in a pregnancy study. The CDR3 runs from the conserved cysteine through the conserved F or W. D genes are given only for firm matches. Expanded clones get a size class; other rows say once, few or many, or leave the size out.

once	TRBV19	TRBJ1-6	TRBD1	CASSHHPGQVNNSPLHF	TGTGCCAGTAGCCATCATCCGGGACAGGTGAACAATTCACCCCTCCACTTT
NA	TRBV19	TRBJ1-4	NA	CASRPLQTGTEKLFF	TGTGCCAGTAGGCCCCTTCAAACAGGGACTGAAAAACTGTTTTTT
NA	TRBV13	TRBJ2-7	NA	CASSYGEVSYEQYF	TGTGCCAGCAGCTACGGGGAGGTCTCCTACGAGCAGTACTTC
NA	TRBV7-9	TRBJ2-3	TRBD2	CASSPAGRVTTDTQYF	TGTGCCAGCAGCCCCGCCGGGAGGGTAACCACAGATACGCAGTATTTT
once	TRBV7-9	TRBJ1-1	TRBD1	CASSSPGGVRMNTEAFF	TGTGCCAGCAGCTCTCCAGGGGGAGTAAGAATGAACACTGAAGCTTTCTTT
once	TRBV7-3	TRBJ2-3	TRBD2	CASSEGLAGKGTQYF	TGTGCCAGCAGCGAAGGACTAGCGGGCAAGGGTACGCAGTATTTT
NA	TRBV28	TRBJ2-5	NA	CASSGTPGRETQYF	TGTGCCAGCAGCGGGACACCTGGGAGAGAGACCCAGTACTTC
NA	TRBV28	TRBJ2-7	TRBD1	CASRPGTGGHEQYF	TGTGCCAGCAGGCCCGGGACAGGGGGCCACGAGCAGTACTTC
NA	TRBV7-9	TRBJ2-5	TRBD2	CASSLLSGRDQETQYF	TGTGCCAGCAGCTTATTAAGCGGGAGGGACCAAGAGACCCAGTACTTC
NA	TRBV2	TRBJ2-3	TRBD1	CASSDHPGQGAADTQYF	TGTGCCAGCAGTGACCACCCTGGACAGGGGGCTGCAGATACGCAGTATTTT
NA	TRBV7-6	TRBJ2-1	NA	CASRPGAGNEQFF	TGTGCCAGCAGGCCAGGGGCAGGGAATGAGCAGTTCTTC
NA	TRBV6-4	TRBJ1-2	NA	CASRTQGHPNYGYTF	TGTGCCAGCAGGACACAGGGACATCCTAACTATGGCTACACCTTC
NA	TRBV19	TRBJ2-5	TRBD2	CASSTYFLAGGHQETQYF	TGTGCCAGTAGTACCTACTTTTTAGCGGGAGGGCACCAAGAGACCCAGTACTTC
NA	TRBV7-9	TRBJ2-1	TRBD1	CASSLTGQGISYNEQFF	TGTGCCAGCAGCTTAACGGGACAGGGGATCTCCTACAATGAGCAGTTCTTC
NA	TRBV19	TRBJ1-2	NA	CASIRNGYTF	TGTGCCAGTATCAGGAATGGCTACACCTTC
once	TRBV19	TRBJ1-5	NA	CASSPGVNQPQHF	TGTGCCAGTAGTCCGGGGGTTAATCAGCCCCAGCATTTT
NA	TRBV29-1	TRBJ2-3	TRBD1	CSVRQGAGDTQYF	TGCAGCGTCAGACAGGGGGCAGGGGATACGCAGTATTTT
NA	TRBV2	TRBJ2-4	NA	CASSGLQRLAKNIQYF	TGTGCCAGCAGTGGCCTCCAGCGTCTAGCCAAAAACATTCAGTACTTC
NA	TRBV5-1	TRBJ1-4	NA	CASSPDGVATNEKLFF	TGCGCCAGCAGCCCGGATGGAGTAGCAACTAATGAAAAACTGTTTTTT
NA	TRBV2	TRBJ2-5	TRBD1	CASGGTGIQETQYF	TGTGCCAGTGGGGGGACAGGTATCCAAGAGACCCAGTACTTC
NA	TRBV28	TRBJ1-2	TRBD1	CASASSGTGRGSYGYTF	TGTGCCAGCGCCTCATCCGGGACAGGGAGGGGTAGCTATGGCTACACCTTC
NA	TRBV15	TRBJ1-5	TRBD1	CATSRDQGARGQPQHF	TGTGCCACCAGCAGAGACCAGGGGGCGAGAGGACAGCCCCAGCATTTT
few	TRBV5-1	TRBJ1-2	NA	CASSLKVDTNYGYTF	TGCGCCAGCAGCTTGAAGGTAGACACTAACTATGGCTACACCTTC
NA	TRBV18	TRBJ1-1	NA	CASSRTPNTEAFF	TGTGCCAGCTCTCGGACACCGAACACTGAAGCTTTCTTT
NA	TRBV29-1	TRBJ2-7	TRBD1	CSVTGTGGYEQYF	TGCAGCGTAACCGGGACAGGGGGCTACGAGCAGTACTTC
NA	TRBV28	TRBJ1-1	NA	CASPNDRNTEAFF	TGTGCCAGCCCCAATGACAGGAACACTGAAGCTTTCTTT